This is a list of T cell receptor beta chains from one sample in a study of blood T cell repertoires in COVID-19. TCRdb's copy holds only in-frame clones and misses some; the assay was immunoSEQ multiplex PCR. Altogether 150,000 to 200,000 clones are present, roughly nine tenths being singletons, with the ten largest covering approximately 3%. Sequencing was done on a sample of peripheral blood. The origin of the receptors is a man in his 60s with acute or convalescent COVID-19. The CDR3 runs from the conserved cysteine through the conserved F or W. D genes are given only for firm matches. Size is omitted from some rows. Given values are once, few, many or a class for expanded clones.

clone size | D gene | J gene | V gene | CDR3 DNA | CDR3 protein
- | TRBD2 | TRBJ2-1 | TRBV29-1 | TGCAGCGTTCTGGGAAGGCTAGCGGGGTACAATGAGCAGTTCTTC | CSVLGRLAGYNEQFF
- | - | TRBJ2-1 | TRBV6-5 | TGTGCCAGCAGTTACCTCCGGGGAGAGAATGAGCAGTTCTTC | CASSYLRGENEQFF
- | - | TRBJ1-5 | TRBV6-1 | TGTGCCAGCAGTGAAAAACAGGGATGGCAGCCCCAGCATTTT | CASSEKQGWQPQHF
- | - | TRBJ1-1 | TRBV5-1 | TGCGCCAGCAGCAAAGGGGCCGGAGGGAGCACTGAAGCTTTCTTT | CASSKGAGGSTEAFF
- | - | TRBJ2-2 | TRBV4-1 | TGCGCCAGCAGCTCCCCGGCGGGGTCAGGAACCGGGGAGCTGTTTTTT | CASSSPAGSGTGELFF
- | TRBD2 | TRBJ2-2 | TRBV6-1 | TGTGCCAGCAGTGAACGGGAGGGGAGCACCGGGGAGCTGTTTTTT | CASSEREGSTGELFF
- | - | TRBJ2-3 | TRBV5-1 | TGCGCCAGCAGCCGACAGGAGTTCGCAGATACGCAGTATTTT | CASSRQEFADTQYF
- | TRBD1 | TRBJ1-3 | TRBV5-1 | TGCGCCAGCAGCCTGGGGGAACAGGGGGTGCGTGGAAACACCATATATTTT | CASSLGEQGVRGNTIYF
once | TRBD2 | TRBJ2-1 | TRBV10-3 | TGTGCCACCCACGGGACTAGCGGGGACAATGAGCAGTTCTTC | CATHGTSGDNEQFF
- | - | TRBJ1-1 | TRBV19 | TGTGCCAGTAGTATGGCCCCTCCTGAAGCTTTCTTT | CASSMAPPEAFF
- | - | TRBJ1-6 | TRBV6-5 | TGTGCCAGCACTGCAAGAGAGAATAATTCACCCCTCCACTTT | CASTARENNSPLHF
- | - | TRBJ1-3 | TRBV6-6 | TGTGCCAGCAGAGGGGGGGGCCTTAGTAAGGGAAACACCATATATTTT | CASRGGGLSKGNTIYF
- | - | TRBJ1-1 | TRBV18 | TGTGCCAGCTCGGCCGGGATTGACACTGAAGCTTTCTTT | CASSAGIDTEAFF
once | - | TRBJ1-1 | TRBV7-3 | TGTGCCAGCAGCCAACAGGAAAACACTGAAGCTTTCTTT | CASSQQENTEAFF
- | TRBD1 | TRBJ1-2 | TRBV6-6 | TGTGCCAGTAACAGGGGGAACTATGGCTACACCTTC | CASNRGNYGYTF
- | - | TRBJ2-6 | TRBV10-3 | TGTGCCATCAGGGACAGCTCTGGGGCCAACGTCCTGACTTTC | CAIRDSSGANVLTF
- | TRBD1 | TRBJ2-4 | TRBV5-1 | TGCGCCAGCAGCCAACTCCCGGGGACAGGGGGCGACGGACAAGTAGCCAAAAACATTCAGTACTTC | CASSQLPGTGGDGQVAKNIQYF
- | - | TRBJ1-2 | TRBV7-2 | TGTGCCAGCACCGCGGGACCGCAGGGAGGCGGCTACACCTTC | CASTAGPQGGGYTF
- | - | TRBJ2-5 | TRBV12-3/TRBV12-4 | TGTGCCAGCAGTTTTAAGGGGGTAGAGACCCAGTACTTC | CASSFKGVETQYF
- | - | TRBJ1-1 | TRBV18 | TGTGCCAGCTTCGACAGCCTAATGAACACTGAAGCTTTCTTT | CASFDSLMNTEAFF
- | TRBD1 | TRBJ1-4 | TRBV5-1 | TGCGCCAGCAGCTTGTCAGGGGGTTCTAATGAAAAACTGTTTTTT | CASSLSGGSNEKLFF
- | - | TRBJ1-2 | TRBV3-1/TRBV3-2 | TGTGCCAGCAGCCAAGATCTCGGTCAGGGATCGGGCTTTTTCTATGGCTACACCTTC | CASSQDLGQGSGFFYGYTF
- | - | TRBJ1-1 | TRBV5-6 | TGTGCCAGCAGCTTGACAGGAACTGGTGTAGCTTTCTTT | CASSLTGTGVAFF
once | TRBD2 | TRBJ2-1 | TRBV3-1/TRBV3-2 | TGTGCCAGCAGCCAAGATCGGGGACTAGGCTTTAATGAGCAGTTCTTC | CASSQDRGLGFNEQFF
- | TRBD1 | TRBJ1-2 | TRBV7-3 | TGTGCCAGCAGCCCAGGGACAGGGGCCTTCGGGAACTATGGCTACACCTTC | CASSPGTGAFGNYGYTF
- | TRBD1 | TRBJ2-7 | TRBV2 | TGTGCCAGCACCCAACAGGGGGCCCACGAGCAGTACTTC | CASTQQGAHEQYF
- | TRBD1 | TRBJ1-5 | TRBV6-5 | TGTGCCAGCAGTTGGGACAGGGGAGGCCATCAGCCCCAGCATTTT | CASSWDRGGHQPQHF
- | - | TRBJ1-6 | TRBV6-5 | TGTGCCAGCAGTAGGTCCGGAGGGGTGAGTTCACCCCTCCACTTT | CASSRSGGVSSPLHF
- | TRBD1 | TRBJ1-5 | TRBV2 | TGTGCCAGCAGCGCAGACAGGGGGAGCAATCAGCCCCAGCATTTT | CASSADRGSNQPQHF
- | TRBD2 | TRBJ2-1 | TRBV9 | TGTGCCAGCAGCGTACTGGCTAGCGGGGTCTACAATGAGCAGTTCTTC | CASSVLASGVYNEQFF
- | - | TRBJ2-2 | TRBV5-5 | TGTGCCAGCAGCTCGGAGGGGTGGGGAAACACCGGGGAGCTGTTTTTT | CASSSEGWGNTGELFF
- | - | TRBJ1-2 | TRBV2 | TGTGCCAGCACTTTACAACAGCCATATGGCTACACCTTC | CASTLQQPYGYTF
- | TRBD1 | TRBJ1-2 | TRBV27 | TGTGCCAGCAGTTTATCAGGGGGCGACGCTGGCTACACCTTC | CASSLSGGDAGYTF
- | - | TRBJ2-2 | TRBV24-1 | TGTGCCACCAGTGGGGCAGGGTTCAACACCGGGGAGCTGTTTTTT | CATSGAGFNTGELFF
- | TRBD2 | TRBJ2-3 | TRBV6-4 | TGTGCCAGCAGTGAACTAGCGGGAGATACGCAGTATTTT | CASSELAGDTQYF
- | TRBD1 | TRBJ2-6 | TRBV18 | TGTGCCAGCTCACCACGGGGACAGGATGGTTCTGGGGCCAACGTCCTGACTTTC | CASSPRGQDGSGANVLTF
- | - | TRBJ2-1 | TRBV7-2 | TGTGCCATCGGGGGCGGGAGCTACTACAATGAGCAGTTCTTC | CAIGGGSYYNEQFF
- | - | TRBJ1-2 | TRBV3-1/TRBV3-2 | TGTGCCAGCAGCCAAGATGGAACAGGGTCGTATGGCTACACCTTC | CASSQDGTGSYGYTF
- | TRBD1 | TRBJ1-1 | TRBV30 | TGTGCCTGGAGCCGGGTACTACAGGGGAGGGCTTTCTTT | CAWSRVLQGRAFF
- | TRBD1 | TRBJ2-2 | TRBV5-1 | TGCGCCAGCAGCCAGTCGACAGGGGTAATCGGGGAGCTGTTTTTT | CASSQSTGVIGELFF
- | TRBD1 | TRBJ2-2 | TRBV10-2 | TGCGCCAGCACTATACCTACAGGGGAAACGAACACCGGGGAGCTGTTTTTT | CASTIPTGETNTGELFF
- | - | TRBJ2-2 | TRBV7-9 | TGTGCCAGCAGCTCCAGGGCCGGGGAGCTGTTTTTT | CASSSRAGELFF
- | - | TRBJ1-3 | TRBV19 | TGTGCCAGTAGTCGTCAGGGGTCGGAAGGAAACACCATATATTTT | CASSRQGSEGNTIYF
few | TRBD2 | TRBJ2-1 | TRBV9 | TGTGCCAGCAGCCCGCGGGGGGTCTTCGTGAATGAGCAGTTCTTC | CASSPRGVFVNEQFF